A selection of T cell receptor beta chains follows, all from one sample in a study of OX40 agonist ivuxolimab in advanced cancers. Here immunoSEQ multiplex PCR was the method, and the copy in TCRdb shows in-frame clones only, minus some. The data hold about 80,000 clones, with more than 75% observed a single time. The sequencing here drew on CD4+ or CD8+ T cells sorted from blood, taken in a trial of the OX40 agonist ivuxolimab. All receptors derive from an adult with an advanced solid tumor such as melanoma, head and neck, liver or kidney cancer. Each CDR3 is given with its conserved first and last residue.

v_call cdr3_aa
TRBV18 CASSPVEGSVTEAFF
TRBV6-1 CASSKPGPTYNEQFF
TRBV18 CASSKANTEAFF
TRBV6-1 CASSAKRDSHEQYF
TRBV19 CASTGTNPYEQYF
TRBV29-1 CSVEPGRGKGKIEVHGYTF
TRBV5-1 CASSPPPGYNEQFF
TRBV7-8 CASSSDRERGYTF
TRBV6-6 CASSYGNLVAEAFF
TRBV11-2 CASSPGTREKLFF
TRBV7-8 CASSLVGDEQYF
TRBV5-5 CASSFGTVYSGNTIYF
TRBV7-2 CASSRGTSNQPQHF
TRBV10-3 CAISGRILAGNTGELFF
TRBV6-6 CASSLAGGNQPQHF
TRBV6-6 CASSPGQNYGYTF
TRBV7-9 CASSSQHLGATGELFF
TRBV7-9 CASSLARNSVTYEQYF
TRBV20-1 CSSSKNTEAFF
TRBV18 CASSAQSGGQPQHF
TRBV25-1 CASSRLSQETQYF
TRBV7-2 CASSLGGTGHNQPQHF
TRBV7-2 CASSGRDRGRETQYF
TRBV4-1 CASRSGVTGELFF
TRBV14 CASSPGVWTSGNTGELFF
TRBV11-1 CASSLHGASSYNEQFF
TRBV11-2 CASSLGLAGETQYF
TRBV16 CASSQFEQTQYF
TRBV29-1 CSVGSRAPAEQYF
TRBV5-1 CASSPGTGDTETQYF
TRBV2 CASSGLQGRGQPQHF
TRBV7-8 CASSWGAGTSDKAFF
TRBV7-9 CASSQQGLNTEAFF
TRBV6-5 CASTSDPNFNYGYTF
TRBV2 CASIARTSTDTQYF
TRBV6-5 CASSSLAGGPTEAFF
TRBV4-2 CASSQDRVIVYGYTF
TRBV28 CASTYVSGQPQHF
TRBV28 CASSFAWGQASYEQYF
TRBV19 CASSIRATGTGNYGYTF
TRBV27 CASRPTGSSYEQYF
TRBV5-8 CASQLRDASNYGYTF
TRBV5-6 CASSYFGPLETQYF
TRBV5-1 CASSLAERVEGYTF
TRBV7-9 CASPRRLAGDGDTGELFF
TRBV19 CASSRTGSADTQYF
TRBV18 CASSPTPFSRDSGEQYF
TRBV25-1 CASSSYSAGPAGGEQFF
TRBV11-3 CASSRDRGETQYF
TRBV6-5 CASSYSETGVYEQYF
TRBV28 CASSALRGWQPQHF
TRBV7-2 CASSLALGGGSYEQYF
TRBV6-1 CASSDRDRGAFF
TRBV5-1 CASSLGRWEQYF
TRBV4-2 CASSPRHIAWTDNEQFF
TRBV7-9 CASTLVSGHLSYEQYF
TRBV7-2 CASSSPAGVGGQETQYF
TRBV7-9 CASSGRDLTNEQFF
TRBV5-8 CASSSGGLAEYNEQFF
TRBV2 CASSEVGSIFSSTDTQYF